This T cell receptor beta chain was profiled in a study of shared clonotypes between healthy human individuals. Study-level background: The study enrolled two women and a few men aged 18 to 49.

The CDR3 totals 14 residues. Per the germline V gene, CDR1 is SGHRS and CDR2 is YFSETQ. The V and J ends lost 3 bases and 1 base, in that order; junction bases with no gene match: 2. At a deep level, the assay was run. Sequencing was performed with immunoSEQ multiplex PCR; in TCRdb, only in-frame clones are kept and a portion is missing. The sample includes 1,500,000 or so clones, about 98.5% seen only once; the top ten take approximately 0.38%. The chain has TRBV5-1 and TRBJ2-7; 9 bases match TRBD2. The sequence was collected from a man aged 25-45 years in good health. The sequenced sample was naive CD4+ T cells sorted from blood. Documented subset: CD45RA+ positively selected. The CDR3 is CASSSLAGSYEQYF. CDR3 coding DNA: TGCGCCAGCAGCTCTCTAGCGGGATCCTACGAGCAGTACTTC.